These 32 T cell receptor beta chains were sequenced from one sample in a study of Graves' ophthalmopathy and Graves' hyperthyroidism. The study amplified TCR beta CDR3 regions using RNA transcripts. The first-round RT-PCR employed HTBI primers together with the Qiagen OneStep RT-PCR kit. A multiplex PCR was then performed as the second round. One entry per CDR3 protein results from TCRdb running MiXCR on the multiplex PCR reads. The table shows about 340,000 distinct CDR3 sequences, with 17% occurring only once. The sequencing input was peripheral blood. These receptors were taken from an adult man with Graves' ophthalmopathy.

This clonotype was found many times. V usage is TRBV6-2 or TRBV6-3 and J usage is TRBJ2-7, with 11 positions matching TRBD2. Per germline, CDR1 MNHEY and CDR2 SVGEGT. V dropped 2 bases and J dropped 5; count of bases not matched to a gene: 14. The CDR3 sequence is 18 residues long. The CDR3 region has the DNA TGTGCCAGCAGTTACAGTTCTAGCGGGAGGTTGTACGCCCACGAGCAGTACTTC. This sequence encodes CASSYSSSGRLYAHEQYF.

In this sample, this clonotype turned up many times. The V and J genes are TRBV11-1 and TRBJ1-5; D call uncertain. The CDR3 is made up of 16 amino acids. Trimming took 5 bases from V and 0 from J, leaving 14 bases between them. In germline, CDR1 is SGHAT, CDR2 FQDESV (reference sequence). The CDR3 nucleotides are TGTGCCAGCAGCCACCTCTCCGGAAATAGCAATCAGCCCCAGCATTTT. Its protein product is CASSHLSGNSNQPQHF.

This clonotype was recorded at least ten times. This chain uses TRBV3-1 with TRBJ1-2; the D is unclear. V was clipped by 3 bases and J by 3 bases, with 11 bases between them. From germline, CDR1 is LGHDT and CDR2 YNNKEL (reference sequence). The CDR3 is 14 amino acids. The CDR3 coding sequence is TGTGCCAGCAGCCAGAGGGAGTCGGACTATGGCTACACCTTC. Translation gives CASSQRESDYGYTF.

This clonotype was seen ten or more times. This chain connects TRBV25-1 to TRBJ2-5, with D tentatively TRBD2 (5 bases). CDR3 size: 13 residues. Germline V gives CDR1 MGHDK, CDR2 SYGVNS. V shed 3 bases and J shed 5 bases, with 10 bases lying between them. CDR3 nucleotide sequence: TGTGCCAGCAGTGATGGACTGGGCGAGACCCAGTACTTC. Its translation: CASSDGLGETQYF.

This clonotype has ten or more counts. One end of the junction is discordant with germline, which a read error may explain. V is TRBV29-1 and J is TRBJ1-3; weak D call: TRBD1 (6 bases). This CDR3 has 12 amino acids. The germline V gene has CDR1 SQVTM and CDR2 ANQGSEA. The CDR3 region is CSVDSSLGAGHF. As DNA, the CDR3 is TGCAGCGTTGATTCAAGTTTGGGGGCCGGGCATTTT.

At least ten counts were recorded for this clonotype. CDR3 nucleotides: TGTGCCAGCAGTATATACCCCGGGACTAGCGGGAGGGGAACCGGGGAGCTGTTTTTT. Encoded protein: CASSIYPGTSGRGTGELFF. The chain carries TRBV12-3 or TRBV12-4 and TRBJ2-2, with TRBD2 matching 16 bases. V was clipped by 5 bases and J by 5 bases; unmatched bases: 11. The CDR3 sequence is 19 residues long.

At least ten counts were recorded for this clonotype. The gene calls are TRBV6-1 and TRBJ1-1; the D gene is possibly TRBD1 (6 bases). Trimming took off 8 bases at V and 6 bases at J, with 13 bases between the two ends. This CDR3 spans 12 amino acids. Germline V gives CDR1 MNHNS, CDR2 SASEGT. The chain's CDR3 is CASPGTNPEAFF. The CDR3 nucleotides read TGTGCCAGCCCGGGGACAAACCCTGAAGCTTTCTTT.

Only a few counts were recorded for this clonotype. This may arise from a read error, as a much more abundant clone is one base away. The gene calls are TRBV2 and TRBJ1-1; unclear D gene. V lost 5 bases to trimming and J lost 0 bases, with 7 bases between them. The length of the CDR3 is 13 residues. Germline V gene lookup returns CDR1 SNHLY and CDR2 FYNNEI. The CDR3 reads CASSPLMNTEAFF. DNA for the CDR3: TGTGCCAGCAGTCCCCTTATGAACACTGAAGCTTTCTTT.

In its sample, this clonotype was seen a few times. The V call is TRBV12-3 or TRBV12-4, the J call TRBJ2-5, with D unclear. Trimming stripped 3 bases from V and 5 bases from J, with 10 bases between. This CDR3 is 13 amino acids long. The CDR3 here is CASSFFGDETQYF. The CDR3 DNA reads as TGTGCCAGCAGTTTTTTTGGTGATGAGACCCAGTACTTC.

This chain uses TRBV12-3 or TRBV12-4 with TRBJ2-7, with TRBD2 identical over 8 bases. The V gene end was trimmed by 3 bases and the J gene end by 2 bases; junction bases not matched to a gene: 6. The CDR3 runs to 15 residues. CDR3 sequence: CASSLVGRAPYEQYF. CDR3 sequence (DNA): TGTGCCAGCAGTTTGGTCGGGAGGGCCCCCTACGAGCAGTACTTC.

This clonotype was observed many times. The gene calls are TRBV18 and TRBJ1-1; tentative D call: TRBD1 (6 bases). The CDR3 totals 15 residues. Trimming took 3 bases from V and 5 from J, leaving 16 bases between them. Germline values: CDR1 KGHSH, CDR2 LQKENI. The CDR3 coding sequence is TGTGCCAGCTCACCTCCGGGACACTCGGGAACTGAAGCTTTCTTT. Its translation is CASSPPGHSGTEAFF.

This clonotype came up many times. The chain employs TRBV27 and TRBJ2-3; TRBD2 matches at 7 bases. Germline CDR1 and CDR2: MNHEY and SMNVEV (reference sequence). The CDR3 consists of 14 residues. The trim removed 5 bases at V and 6 bases at J, leaving 8 bases unmatched. CDR3 protein: CASSPQRGADTQYF. The CDR3 DNA reads TGTGCCAGCAGTCCCCAGCGGGGCGCGGATACGCAGTATTTT.

This clonotype was counted ten times or more. This chain connects TRBV6-1 to TRBJ2-7; 10 bases are shared with TRBD1. CDR3 size: 15 residues. Unmatched junction bases numbered 4, after V lost 2 bases and J lost 3 bases. Germline CDR1 is MNHNS and CDR2 is SASEGT. DNA of the CDR3: TGTGCCAGCAGTGAATATCGGACAGGGGGCTACGAGCAGTACTTC. It is translated as CASSEYRTGGYEQYF.

The chain combines TRBV28 with TRBJ1-1, with D possibly being TRBD1 (6 bases). The CDR3 contains 16 residues. V was trimmed by 6 bases and J by 5 bases, leaving 22 bases between them. Germline CDR1 and CDR2: MDHEN and SYDVKM. CDR3 sequence: CASSSAWSGARTEAFF. CDR3 bases: TGTGCCAGCAGCTCTGCCTGGTCGGGGGCGCGGACTGAAGCTTTCTTT.

This clonotype was seen at least ten times. The chain has TRBV2 and TRBJ2-7; D possibly uses TRBD1 or TRBD2 (5 bases each). The CDR3 totals 15 residues. Germline CDR1 is SNHLY and CDR2 is FYNNEI. V was cut by 6 bases and J by 4 bases, with 19 bases left in between. CDR3 coding DNA: TGTGCCAGCAGGCCCCCAGGGACCATCCGTTACGAGCAGTACTTC. Protein: CASRPPGTIRYEQYF.

This clonotype was counted at least ten times. The J gene is TRBJ1-1, the V gene TRBV5-4; weak D call: TRBD1 (6 bases). CDR3 length equals 13 residues. The V and J ends lost 2 bases and 5 bases respectively, with 10 bases between them. Germline V gene sequence: CDR1 SGHNT, CDR2 YYREEE (reference sequence). The CDR3 DNA follows: TGTGCCAGCAGCTTTTACAGGGAAACTGAAGCTTTCTTT. This gives the protein CASSFYRETEAFF.

This clonotype was detected many times. V gene TRBV11-2 combines with J gene TRBJ2-7; D may correspond to TRBD1 or TRBD2 (5 bases each). The CDR3 is 14 residues long. Germline V lookup: CDR1 SGHAT, CDR2 FQNNGV. V dropped 1 base and J dropped 3 bases, with 10 bases sitting between them. CDR3: CASSLARGGYEQYF. For the CDR3, the DNA is TGTGCCAGCAGCTTAGCCCGGGGCGGCTACGAGCAGTACTTC.

This clonotype was seen ten or more times. The chain links TRBV27 to TRBJ2-7, with 9 bases that match TRBD2. Germline trimming cut 4 bases from V and 3 bases from J; bases unmatched to any gene: 13. The germline CDR1 and CDR2 sequences are MNHEY and SMNVEV (reference sequence). The length of the CDR3 is 17 residues. CDR3 in DNA: TGTGCCAGCAGTTCCCCGGGGGCGGGAGGGCCCCACTACGAGCAGTACTTC. This codes for CASSSPGAGGPHYEQYF.

This clonotype showed up many times. This chain links TRBV4-3 with TRBJ2-5; 7 bases align to TRBD1. After removal of 1 base from V and 0 bases from J, the junction contained 2 bases not matched to a gene. From germline, CDR1 is LGHNA and CDR2 YSLEER. CDR3 length equals 15 residues. CDR3: CASSQGDRDQETQYF. CDR3 nucleotides: TGCGCCAGCAGCCAAGGGGACAGAGACCAAGAGACCCAGTACTTC.

The gene calls are TRBV2 and TRBJ1-4, with D possibly matching TRBD1 (6 bases). With 5 bases removed from V and 11 bases from J, the gap between germline ends came to 18 bases. Germline V gene lookup returns CDR1 SNHLY and CDR2 FYNNEI. This CDR3 is 14 amino acids long. This CDR3 reads CASSFQGRGVKLFF. For the CDR3, the DNA is TGTGCCAGCAGTTTCCAGGGGCGTGGGGTGAAACTGTTTTTT.

Many counts were recorded for this clonotype. V and J are TRBV12-3 or TRBV12-4 and TRBJ1-5; 12 nucleotides align to TRBD1. The junction had 7 bases not matched to a gene; V was cut back by 6 bases and J by 4 bases. The CDR3 extends over 16 amino acids. The CDR3 here is CASSSGQGAWNQPQHF. CDR3 nucleotide sequence: TGTGCCAGCAGCTCGGGACAGGGGGCTTGGAATCAGCCCCAGCATTTT.

A few counts support this clonotype. Being one base from a much bigger clone, this may be a read error. The conserved closing phenylalanine or tryptophan is absent in this CDR3, likely reflecting a read error. The chain uses TRBV6-1 and TRBJ2-2; D ambiguous. The CDR3 runs to 15 residues. Germline V lookup: CDR1 MNHNS, CDR2 SASEGT. Trimming removed 5 bases at V and 4 bases at J, with 14 bases between. The CDR3 reads CASSRLGSGTGELFL. In nucleotides, the CDR3 is TGTGCCAGCAGTCGCCTGGGGTCGGGCACCGGGGAGCTGTTTCTT.

This clonotype was counted many times. The rearrangement joins TRBV20-1 to TRBJ1-5; no firm D call. Germline lookup yields CDR1 DFQATT and CDR2 SNEGSKA (reference sequence). This CDR3 has 12 residues. V lost 3 bases and J lost 6, with 9 bases in between. The CDR3 region has the DNA TGCAGTGCTAGCCGGAGAGGTCAGCCCCAGCATTTT. It encodes CSASRRGQPQHF.

In this sample, this clonotype turned up many times. CDR3 protein: CASSFGGNSLANYGYTF. DNA of the CDR3: TGTGCCAGCAGCTTCGGAGGGAACTCCCTAGCTAACTATGGCTACACCTTC. The rearrangement joins TRBV5-4 to TRBJ1-2, with unresolved D. With 2 bases removed from V and 0 bases from J, the gap between germline ends came to 17 bases. Germline V gene data show CDR1 as SGHNT and CDR2 as YYREEE (reference sequence). The CDR3 has 17 residues. Full variable domain (rest looked up from reference TRBV5-4 and TRBJ1-2): ETGVTQSPTHLIKTRGQQVTLRCSSQSGHNTVSWYQQALGQGPQFIFQYYREEENGRGNFPPRFSGLQFPNYSSELNVNALELDDSALYLCASSFGGNSLANYGYTFGSGTRLTVV.

This clonotype was found many times. The chain recombines TRBV6-1 with TRBJ1-3, with 8 bases fitting TRBD1. With 2 bases clipped from V and 0 bases from J, the junction kept 3 bases outside the gene matches. Germline CDR1 reads MNHNS; CDR2 reads SASEGT. The CDR3 loop spans 16 amino acids. Here the CDR3 reads CASSEWDRLSGNTIYF. The CDR3 DNA reads TGTGCCAGCAGTGAATGGGACAGGCTCTCTGGAAACACCATATATTTT.

A note on this clonotype: The junction differs from germline at one of its ends, possibly a read error. The rearrangement joins TRBV10-1 to TRBJ2-2, with D perhaps matching TRBD2 (5 bases). This CDR3 is built from 15 residues. From germline, CDR1 is WNHNN and CDR2 SYGVQD (reference sequence). CDR3 in amino acids: CASSEEEGFTGELYF. The CDR3 DNA reads TGCGCCAGCAGTGAAGAAGAGGGCTTCACCGGGGAGCTGTATTTT.

This clonotype was observed at least ten times. The chain couples TRBV12-3 or TRBV12-4 to TRBJ2-5, with D tentatively TRBD2 (5 bases). The CDR3 has 13 amino acids. V was clipped by 2 bases and J by 4 bases, with 8 bases between them. CDR3 DNA: TGTGCCAGCAGTTTATCTGGGAGAGAGACCCAGTACTTC. Amino acids: CASSLSGRETQYF.

A remark on this clonotype: At one end, the junction sequence differs from germline, possibly due to a read error. This rearrangement joins TRBV11-2 to TRBJ2-7; tentatively, D is TRBD2 (6 bases). The CDR3 is 14 residues long. CDR1 and CDR2 (germline): SGHAT, FQNNGV. Written as DNA, the CDR3 is TGTGCCAGCGGCTTATTCCGGGAGCGGAACGAGCAGTACTTC. It specifies CASGLFRERNEQYF.

The table lists this clonotype with many counts. This chain joins TRBV25-1 and TRBJ2-2; 13 positions agree with TRBD2. V gave up 8 bases and J gave up 7 bases; unmatched junction bases: 7. The V gene's germline CDR1 is MGHDK and CDR2 SYGVNS. CDR3 size: 15 residues. The CDR3 reads CASYGLAGVGGELFF. The CDR3 DNA follows: TGTGCCAGCTATGGACTAGCGGGAGTGGGCGGGGAGCTGTTTTTT.

This clonotype was recorded many times. J is TRBJ2-7 and V is TRBV7-6; D gene uncertain. Trimming cost V 2 bases and J 6 bases, with 14 bases left between them. Germline CDR1 SGHVS, CDR2 FNYEAQ. CDR3 length equals 14 residues. As DNA, the CDR3 is TGTGCCAGCAGCTTAAAACGGTTGTCCCTCGAGCAGTACTTC. It translates to CASSLKRLSLEQYF.

In this sample, this clonotype turned up many times. The chain recombines TRBV11-2 with TRBJ2-7; a weak D match, TRBD2 (6 bases). V was trimmed by 5 bases and J by 2 bases, leaving 13 bases between them. The CDR3 is 14 residues long. Germline V gene lookup returns CDR1 SGHAT and CDR2 FQNNGV. The CDR3 DNA is TGTGCCAGCAGCCCGCGGGGCTTGGCCTACGAGCAGTACTTC. This translates into CASSPRGLAYEQYF.

Ten or more counts support this clonotype. V usage is TRBV12-3 or TRBV12-4 and J usage is TRBJ2-5, with D possibly being TRBD1 (5 bases). V lost 5 bases, J lost 4 bases, and 11 bases lay in between. The CDR3 length is 13 residues. DNA for the CDR3: TGTGCCAGCAGTCAAGACAGATTAGAGACCCAGTACTTC. Encoded protein: CASSQDRLETQYF.